Listed below are T cell receptor beta chains from one sample, sequenced in a study of cytomegalovirus exposure and HLA in healthy donors. Clones were sequenced by immunoSEQ multiplex PCR, and TCRdb holds only the in-frame ones, with some missing. Among approximately 220,000 clones listed, approximately 68% were seen once. Sequenced input: PBMCs. These receptors all stem from a woman between 25 and 40 years old in good health and CMV-seronegative. The conserved cysteine and the conserved F or W are not part of the CDR3 here. The D gene is left open where the match is weak.

TRBV7-8	TRBD2	ASSLMGGLAGKSSYNEQF
TRBV6-5	TRBD2	ASSYSSGRAGDTQY
TRBV7-3	TRBD2	ASSLTRGEVREQF
TRBV6-6	NA	ASSYSGDEQF
TRBV11-2	NA	ASSLGLSTSQGEQY
TRBV27	TRBD2	ASSFLAGERVY
TRBV2	NA	ASSEDSGVGANVLT
TRBV5-4	NA	ASSLYEVSGNTIY
TRBV28	TRBD2	ASSLTSGGADTQY
TRBV29-1	NA	SATTVGNEQF
TRBV21-1	NA	ASSARGGAGQALSTDTQY
TRBV5-6	TRBD2	ASSSGLAGAAEQF
TRBV19	TRBD2	ASRPRSGTYYEQY
TRBV19	NA	ASSISLSTEAF
TRBV5-1	NA	ASSLTRDTEAF
TRBV6-5	NA	ASSSLRGLSNQPQH
TRBV7-3	NA	ASSYSGTLTEQF
TRBV11-1	NA	ASSLAATDTQY
TRBV6-5	NA	ASSAGAWIDTQY
TRBV7-8	TRBD1	ASTNRGQGAPGGYT
TRBV5-8	NA	ASSLLQYRTYEQY
TRBV30	NA	AWSGGGTDTQY
TRBV30	NA	AWSDRTNSPLH
TRBV19	TRBD2	ASTIRAGGTVSPYNEQF
TRBV2	TRBD1	ASRGQGGSGNTIY
TRBV5-1	TRBD2	ASSLARTSGEVTDTQY
TRBV5-1	NA	ASSLGLYRASYYEQY
TRBV10-3	TRBD1	AIGDRGRENYGYT
TRBV10-3	NA	AIRPRQDPFNEQY
TRBV5-6	NA	ASSLRSTAGSFRYT
TRBV7-3	TRBD2	ASSSLGGSYNEQF
TRBV29-1	NA	SVMLDTQY
TRBV2	TRBD1	ASNSPGQGKGGYT
TRBV7-6	NA	ASSHYGDRTEAF
TRBV7-6	TRBD2	ASSLSGGSYNEQF
TRBV5-6	NA	ASSLGARPEAF
TRBV2	NA	ASSDFGGNNEQF
TRBV15	NA	ATSRDPEFMNTEAF
TRBV5-6	TRBD2	ASSLGTSGGAQF
TRBV6-5	TRBD1	ASRYRGTSSYNEQF
TRBV7-8	NA	ASSLASGMGNTIY
TRBV7-6	NA	ASSLVEGMGSPLH
TRBV14	NA	ASSQSGNGYT
TRBV2	TRBD2	ASSTPGTSGGDTQY
TRBV2	NA	ASSEREGSGNTIY
TRBV29-1	NA	SVVSTEAEAF
TRBV15	TRBD1	ATSRSRDRVYGYT
TRBV7-9	NA	SSRSKGDEQY